These 11 T cell receptor beta chains were all obtained from the same sample, sequenced in a study of T-cell memory formation after mild COVID-19. MiXCR, applied by TCRdb to the 5' RACE reads, yields one record per CDR3 protein. The sample lists 250,000 to 350,000 distinct CDR3 sequences; around 15% were seen once. Sequenced sample: PBMCs or a T cell subset sorted from them (not recorded which). The receptor source for this set is a man younger than 35 who had mild COVID-19 (a few samples of this study predate the infection). Cell type and time point are not known.

The chain has TRBV7-9 and TRBJ2-7; D is unclear. Looked up from germline, CDR1 is SEHNR and CDR2 is FQNEAQ (reference sequence). The CDR3 spans 14 residues. Trimming removed 2 bases at V and 2 bases at J, with 10 bases between. CDR3 in DNA: TGTGCCAGCAGCTTACTGGCGTATCCCTACGAGCAGTACTTC. It yields the protein CASSLLAYPYEQYF. Combining the CDR3 with reference TRBV7-9 and TRBJ2-7 gives the whole variable domain DTGVSQNPRHKITKRGQNVTFRCDPISEHNRLYWYRQTLGQGPEFLTYFQNEAQLEKSRLLSDRFSAERPKGSFSTLEIQRTEQGDSAMYLCASSLLAYPYEQYFGPGTRLTVT.

This clonotype came up many times. This rearrangement joins TRBV7-6 to TRBJ1-6; D remains unclear. Trimming removed 1 base at V and 6 bases at J, with 7 bases between. The germline V gene has CDR1 SGHVS and CDR2 FNYEAQ. The CDR3 runs to 14 residues. The CDR3 region has the DNA TGTGCCAGCAGCTTAGAGTCGGTTAATTCACCCCTCCACTTT. Protein: CASSLESVNSPLHF.

The chain has TRBV10-3 and TRBJ2-3, with D perhaps matching TRBD1 (6 bases). The CDR3 contains 13 residues. Looked up from germline, CDR1 is ENHRY and CDR2 is SYGVKD. The V and J ends lost 5 bases and 1 base respectively, with 7 bases between them. CDR3 amino acids: CAISPGGTDTQYF. CDR3 sequence (DNA): TGTGCCATCAGTCCAGGGGGCACAGATACGCAGTATTTT.

The J gene is TRBJ1-1, the V gene TRBV5-1; a weak D match, TRBD1 (6 bases). The germline V gene encodes CDR1 SGHRS and CDR2 YFSETQ. V lost 1 base, J lost 9 bases, and 16 bases lay in between. The CDR3 consists of 14 residues. CDR3 nucleotide sequence: TGCGCCAGCAGCTTGAGCCGACAGGACGGTAAAGCTTTCTTT. This codes for CASSLSRQDGKAFF.

V gene TRBV18 combines with J gene TRBJ2-7; 12 bases fit TRBD2. After removal of 3 bases from V and 3 bases from J, the junction contained 6 bases not matched to a gene. The CDR3 is made up of 16 amino acids. Germline CDR1 reads KGHSH; CDR2 reads LQKENI. As DNA, the CDR3 is TGTGCCAGCTCACCGTCGACTAGCGGGGGCCTCTACGAGCAGTACGTC. Translated, it gives CASSPSTSGGLYEQYV.

Only a few counts were recorded for this clonotype. The V gene is TRBV18, the J gene TRBJ1-4, with D hard to call. Trimming took off 3 bases at V and 5 bases at J, with 10 bases between the two ends. The CDR3 contains 14 residues. From germline, CDR1 is KGHSH and CDR2 LQKENI. The CDR3 DNA reads TGTGCCAGCTCACCGCAGCCAGAAAATGAAAAACTGTTTTTT. Translating it yields CASSPQPENEKLFF.

The V call is TRBV20-1, the J call TRBJ2-1; the D gene is possibly TRBD2 (6 bases). V was pared by 5 bases and J by 0 bases, with 11 bases between. Germline V CDR1 and CDR2: DFQATT, SNEGSKA (reference sequence). There are 14 residues in the CDR3. The CDR3 protein is CSAQAGSSYNEQFF. The CDR3 region has the DNA TGCAGTGCTCAGGCGGGGAGCTCCTACAATGAGCAGTTCTTC.

This clonotype was seen only a few times. This chain connects TRBV4-2 to TRBJ2-2; TRBD2 might be the D (5 bases). Germline CDR1 is LGHNA and CDR2 is YNFKEQ. CDR3 length: 18 residues. V was clipped by 0 bases and J by 4 bases, with 18 bases between them. DNA for the CDR3: TGTGCCAGCAGCCAAGAGTGGTCGACGATAGGGAGCACCGGGGAGCTGTTTTTT. The encoded protein is CASSQEWSTIGSTGELFF.

This clonotype showed up just a few times. The V and J genes are TRBV30 and TRBJ2-2, with TRBD2 identical over 9 bases. V dropped 3 bases and J dropped 3; count of bases not matched to a gene: 8. Germline CDR1 reads GTSNPN; CDR2 reads SVGIG (reference sequence). CDR3 size: 16 residues. The CDR3 DNA is TGTGCCTGGAGCCCCCGGGGACTAGCCGACACCGGGGAGCTGTTTTTT. This gives the protein CAWSPRGLADTGELFF.

CDR3 DNA: TGTGCCACCAGTGTGCCGGGAGCAGATACGCAGTATTTT. This codes for CATSVPGADTQYF. The J gene is TRBJ2-3, the V gene TRBV24-1, with a tentative D call TRBD2 (6 bases). Germline CDR1 KGHDR, CDR2 SFDVKD. This CDR3 is built from 13 residues. Trimming removed 5 bases at V and 4 bases at J, with 9 bases between.

J is TRBJ2-1 and V is TRBV2; D is unclear. This CDR3 comprises 8 residues. Per germline, CDR1 SNHLY and CDR2 FYNNEI. Trimming took off 7 bases at V and 8 bases at J, with 0 bases between the two ends. CDR3 in amino acids: CASNEQFF. The DNA of the CDR3 is TGTGCCAGCAATGAGCAGTTCTTC.